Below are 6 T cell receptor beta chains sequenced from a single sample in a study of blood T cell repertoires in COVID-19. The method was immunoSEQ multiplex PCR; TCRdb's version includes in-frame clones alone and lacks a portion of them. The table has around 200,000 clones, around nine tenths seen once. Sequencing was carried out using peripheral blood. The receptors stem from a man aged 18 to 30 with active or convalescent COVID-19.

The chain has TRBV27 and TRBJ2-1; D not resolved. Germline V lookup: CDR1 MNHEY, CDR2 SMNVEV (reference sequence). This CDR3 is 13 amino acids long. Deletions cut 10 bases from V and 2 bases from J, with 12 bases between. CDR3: CAIGRTAYNEQFF. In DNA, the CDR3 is TGTGCCATCGGTCGTACGGCCTACAATGAGCAGTTCTTC.

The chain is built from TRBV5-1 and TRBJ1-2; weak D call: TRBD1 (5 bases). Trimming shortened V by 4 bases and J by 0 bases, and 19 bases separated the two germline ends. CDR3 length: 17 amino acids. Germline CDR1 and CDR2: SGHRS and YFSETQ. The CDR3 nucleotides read TGCGCCAGCAGCCCGACCTATCCCGGGACTCCTAACTATGGCTACACCTTC. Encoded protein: CASSPTYPGTPNYGYTF. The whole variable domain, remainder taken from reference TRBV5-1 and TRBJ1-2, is KAGVTQTPRYLIKTRGQQVTLSCSPISGHRSVSWYQQTPGQGLQFLFEYFSETQRNKGNFPGRFSGRQFSNSRSEMNVSTLELGDSALYLCASSPTYPGTPNYGYTFGSGTRLTVV.

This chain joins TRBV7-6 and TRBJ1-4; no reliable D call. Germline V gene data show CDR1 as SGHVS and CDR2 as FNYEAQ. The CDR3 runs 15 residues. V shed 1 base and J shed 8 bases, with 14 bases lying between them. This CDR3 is CASSLVVGVVEKLFF. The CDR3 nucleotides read TGTGCCAGCAGCTTAGTAGTAGGAGTGGTGGAAAAACTGTTTTTT.

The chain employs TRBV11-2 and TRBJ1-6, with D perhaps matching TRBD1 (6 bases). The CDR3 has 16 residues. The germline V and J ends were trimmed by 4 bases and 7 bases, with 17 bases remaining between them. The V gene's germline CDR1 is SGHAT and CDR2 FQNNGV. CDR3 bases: TGTGCCAGCAGCTCGCGCCAGGACAGACCAAATTCACCCCTCCACTTT. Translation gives CASSSRQDRPNSPLHF.

The CDR3 here is CASSLGGGSYNEQFF. The CDR3 DNA follows: TGTGCCAGCAGCTTAGGTGGCGGTTCCTACAATGAGCAGTTCTTC. J is TRBJ2-1 and V is TRBV11-1; no reliable D call. V was clipped by 1 base and J by 1 base, with 8 bases between them. CDR1 is SGHAT, CDR2 FQDESV, per germline (reference sequence). This CDR3 has 15 amino acids.

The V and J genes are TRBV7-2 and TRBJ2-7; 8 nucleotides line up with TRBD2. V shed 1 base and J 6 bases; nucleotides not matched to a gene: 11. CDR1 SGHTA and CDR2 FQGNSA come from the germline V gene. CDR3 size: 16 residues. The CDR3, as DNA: TGTGCCAGCAGCTTAGTGTCCGGGACTAGAGGTTCCGAGCAGTACTTC. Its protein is CASSLVSGTRGSEQYF.